Below, one TCR beta chain is given with its context. The sample belongs to a study of T-cell memory formation after mild COVID-19. Study-wide background: TCR clusters showed largely donor specificity.

The CDR3 runs to 14 residues. The germline V and J ends were trimmed by 5 bases and 3 bases, with 10 bases remaining between them. TCRdb itself ran the 5' RACE reads through MiXCR, one entry per CDR3 protein. This table has under 450,000 distinct CDR3 sequences, about 22% appearing once. Specimen: PBMCs or a T cell subset sorted from them (not recorded which). The V and J genes are TRBV12-3 or TRBV12-4 and TRBJ2-2; D tentatively fits TRBD1 or TRBD2 (5 bases each). This sequence originates from an adult woman who had mild COVID-19 (a few samples of this study predate the infection). Cell type and time point are not known. CDR3 in DNA: TGTGCCAGCAGTCTCAAGGGACACACCGGGGAGCTGTTTTTT. Its protein is CASSLKGHTGELFF.